Below are 26 T cell receptor beta chains sequenced from a single sample in a study of T cell responses to AZD1222 COVID-19 vaccine. Libraries were prepared by immunoSEQ multiplex PCR; TCRdb keeps only in-frame clonotypes and omits some of them. This sample has around 95,000 clones, with 87% found just once. The source was peripheral blood, collected on day 0 of AZD1222 vaccination. The receptors here all came from an adult in good health.

The chain has TRBV20-1 and TRBJ1-1; no clear D. The CDR3 is made up of 11 amino acids. The V gene's germline CDR1 is DFQATT and CDR2 SNEGSKA (reference sequence). Trimming left V 1 base short and J 6 bases short, with 6 bases between. The CDR3 sequence: CSARVRPEAFF. The CDR3 nucleotides read TGCAGTGCTAGAGTCCGACCTGAAGCTTTCTTT.

The chain joins TRBV2 to TRBJ1-1, with D possibly TRBD1 on 5 matching bases. CDR3 length: 14 amino acids. The V gene lost 5 bases and the J gene lost 3 bases, with 13 bases spanning the gap. Germline CDR1 reads SNHLY; CDR2 reads FYNNEI. In DNA form, the CDR3 reads TGTGCCAGCAGTCGACAGACGGGGGACACTGAAGCTTTCTTT. Its protein is CASSRQTGDTEAFF.

The chain joins TRBV6-4 to TRBJ2-3; the D is unclear. The length of the CDR3 is 15 residues. Trimming stripped 0 bases from V and 2 bases from J, with 9 bases between. The germline V gene has CDR1 MRHNA and CDR2 SNTAGT. In nucleotides, the CDR3 is TGTGCCAGCAGTGACTCGGCAGCACCCACAGATACGCAGTATTTT. Protein product: CASSDSAAPTDTQYF.

The J gene is TRBJ2-1, the V gene TRBV27; D perhaps matches TRBD1 (6 bases). CDR3 size: 15 residues. V was clipped by 3 bases and J by 13 bases, with 22 bases between them. Germline V lookup: CDR1 MNHEY, CDR2 SMNVEV (reference sequence). The CDR3 reads CASSLGASLLVVQFF. The CDR3 bases are TGTGCCAGCAGTTTGGGGGCCTCCCTCCTGGTTGTTCAGTTCTTC.

A single count supports this clone. The chain combines TRBV5-1 with TRBJ1-2; D perhaps matches TRBD1 (5 bases). The CDR3 spans 14 residues. With 0 bases removed from V and 8 bases from J, the gap between germline ends came to 14 bases. From germline, CDR1 is SGHRS and CDR2 YFSETQ. The CDR3 sequence is CASSLEFRGWGYTF. In nucleotides, the CDR3 is TGCGCCAGCAGCTTGGAGTTTAGGGGCTGGGGCTACACCTTC.

This chain joins TRBV5-5 and TRBJ1-6; D uncertain. V was trimmed by 0 bases and J by 10 bases, leaving 11 bases between them. The germline CDR1 and CDR2 sequences are SGHKS and YYEKEE (reference sequence). The CDR3 spans 14 residues. The CDR3 here is CASSLADPKSPLHF. The CDR3 nucleotides are TGTGCCAGCAGCTTGGCTGACCCCAAGTCACCCCTCCACTTT. Combining the CDR3 with reference TRBV5-5 and TRBJ1-6 gives the whole variable domain DAGVTQSPTHLIKTRGQQVTLRCSPISGHKSVSWYQQVLGQGPQFIFQYYEKEERGRGNFPDRFSARQFPNYSSELNVNALLLGDSALYLCASSLADPKSPLHFGNGTRLTVT.

The V and J genes are TRBV5-1 and TRBJ2-5; TRBD2 agrees at 12 bases. V shed 2 bases, J shed 2 bases, and the junction held 4 bases outside the gene matches. Germline assignment: CDR1 SGHRS and CDR2 YFSETQ. The CDR3 extends over 16 amino acids. CDR3: CASSLLAGGQQETQYF. Written as DNA, the CDR3 is TGCGCCAGCAGCTTACTAGCGGGGGGCCAGCAAGAGACCCAGTACTTC.

V gene TRBV3-1 (or the pseudogene TRBV3-2) combines with J gene TRBJ1-3; no firm D call. This CDR3 region has 13 residues. CDR1 is LGHDT, CDR2 YNNKEL, per germline (reference sequence). Trimming cost V 4 bases and J 4 bases, with 8 bases left between them. CDR3 DNA: TGTGCCAGCAGCCCTATTAGAGGAAACACCATATATTTT. Its protein is CASSPIRGNTIYF.

The chain combines TRBV12-3 or TRBV12-4 with TRBJ2-7, with a tentative D call TRBD2 (6 bases). The CDR3 has 13 residues. V lost 3 bases to trimming and J lost 0 bases, with 6 bases between them. CDR3 sequence: CASSFGSSYEQYF. DNA for the CDR3: TGTGCCAGCAGTTTCGGGAGCTCCTACGAGCAGTACTTC.

This chain joins TRBV7-9 and TRBJ1-1; D remains unclear. This CDR3 is 14 amino acids long. With 1 base removed from V and 0 bases from J, the gap between germline ends came to 6 bases. Germline CDR1 is SEHNR and CDR2 is FQNEAQ (reference sequence). The CDR3 DNA follows: TGTGCCAGCAGCTTAGTGGTTGTGAACACTGAAGCTTTCTTT. Translated: CASSLVVVNTEAFF.

V usage is TRBV4-2 and J usage is TRBJ2-7, with TRBD1 matching over 11 bases. The CDR3 runs to 15 residues. The germline gives CDR1 LGHNA, CDR2 YNFKEQ. V dropped 3 bases and J dropped 2; count of bases not matched to a gene: 3. CDR3 sequence: CASSQDRGRAYEQYF. The CDR3 DNA is TGTGCCAGCAGCCAGGACAGGGGGCGAGCCTACGAGCAGTACTTC.

V and J are TRBV2 and TRBJ1-2; D remains unclear. Between the trimmed V and J ends, which lost 6 bases and 1 base, there was a span of 12 bases. The CDR3 is 14 residues long. Germline CDR1 and CDR2: SNHLY and FYNNEI. The CDR3 coding sequence is TGTGCCAGCAGAACTAAGGCAGTTAACTATGGCTACACCTTC. The encoded protein is CASRTKAVNYGYTF.

J is TRBJ1-1 and V is TRBV3-1 (or the pseudogene TRBV3-2); 8 nucleotides match TRBD1. V gave up 4 bases and J gave up 4 bases; unmatched junction bases: 8. Looked up from germline, CDR1 is LGHDT and CDR2 is YNNKEL (reference sequence). This CDR3 has 15 residues. The CDR3 here is CASSPWTGLGTEAFF. CDR3 sequence (DNA): TGTGCCAGCAGCCCCTGGACAGGGTTAGGCACTGAAGCTTTCTTT.

This chain joins TRBV24-1 and TRBJ1-6; 8 bases align to TRBD1. Germline V gene lookup returns CDR1 KGHDR and CDR2 SFDVKD. V lost 8 bases, J lost 8 bases, and 7 bases stayed unmatched. CDR3 length: 14 residues. CDR3 sequence reads: CATTLGQGDSPLHF. The DNA for the CDR3 is TGTGCCACCACATTAGGACAGGGAGATTCACCCCTCCACTTT.

The V call is TRBV9, the J call TRBJ2-3; D is possibly TRBD2 (6 bases). Germline V gene sequence: CDR1 SGDLS, CDR2 YYNGEE. This CDR3 is built from 14 residues. Trimming pared 0 bases from V and 7 bases from J, leaving 12 bases between. The CDR3 DNA reads as TGTGCCAGCAGCGTAGCTAAAGGCGGGAATACGCAGTATTTT. The encoded protein is CASSVAKGGNTQYF.

This rearrangement joins TRBV30 to TRBJ1-3; 8 bases line up with TRBD1. The V gene's germline CDR1 is GTSNPN and CDR2 SVGIG (reference sequence). Trimming at V came to 4 bases and at J to 8 bases, leaving 4 bases not matched to a gene. The CDR3 is made up of 12 amino acids. The CDR3 loop is CAWIQGVDTIYF. DNA for the CDR3: TGTGCCTGGATACAGGGGGTGGACACCATATATTTT. Based on the CDR3 plus reference TRBV30 and TRBJ1-3, the full variable domain is SQTIHQWPATLVQPVGSPLSLECTVEGTSNPNLYWYRQAAGRGLQLLFYSVGIGQISSEVPQNLSASRPQDRQFILSSKKLLLSDSGFYLCAWIQGVDTIYFGEGSWLTVV.

The rearrangement links TRBV19 to TRBJ1-1; 7 bases map to TRBD1. Germline CDR1 and CDR2: LNHDA and SQIVND (reference sequence). V lost 6 bases to trimming and J lost 2 bases; unmatched junction nucleotides: 6. The CDR3 is made up of 14 amino acids. The CDR3 spells CASRITGVNTEAFF. The CDR3 bases are TGTGCCAGTAGGATAACAGGGGTTAACACTGAAGCTTTCTTT. Complete variable domain (other parts from reference TRBV19 and TRBJ1-1): DGGITQSPKYLFRKEGQNVTLSCEQNLNHDAMYWYRQDPGQGLRLIYYSQIVNDFQKGDIAEGYSVSREKKESFPLTVTSAQKNPTAFYLCASRITGVNTEAFFGQGTRLTVV.

The V call is TRBV7-9, the J call TRBJ2-1; TRBD2 agrees at 8 bases. The CDR3 runs to 14 residues. CDR1 is SEHNR, CDR2 FQNEAQ, per germline (reference sequence). Trimming cost V 3 bases and J 9 bases; bases outside gene matches: 7. The CDR3 sequence: CASSLAGGHGEQFF. As DNA, the CDR3 is TGTGCCAGCAGCTTGGCGGGGGGCCACGGTGAGCAGTTCTTC.

J is TRBJ2-7 and V is TRBV11-2; D not resolved. CDR1 SGHAT and CDR2 FQNNGV come from the germline V gene. The CDR3 consists of 12 residues. Trimming took off 5 bases at V and 7 bases at J, with 12 bases between the two ends. The CDR3 region is CASSPTLLEQYF. The CDR3 nucleotides read TGTGCCAGCAGCCCCACCCTTTTGGAGCAGTACTTC.

The CDR3 sequence: CSASPGPPALNTGELFF. The CDR3 nucleotides are TGCAGTGCTAGTCCCGGTCCTCCGGCCCTGAACACCGGGGAGCTGTTTTTT. V and J are TRBV20-1 and TRBJ2-2; D remains ambiguous. Trimming stripped 3 bases from V and 1 base from J, with 18 bases between. This CDR3 spans 17 amino acids. Germline V gene sequence: CDR1 DFQATT, CDR2 SNEGSKA (reference sequence).

The V gene is TRBV20-1, the J gene TRBJ1-1; D is uncertain. V gave up 1 base and J gave up 11 bases, with 2 bases separating them. The CDR3 has 8 residues. Germline V gene sequence: CDR1 DFQATT, CDR2 SNEGSKA (reference sequence). Here the CDR3 reads CSARGAFF. The CDR3 region has the DNA TGCAGTGCTAGAGGGGCTTTCTTT.

This clone is a singleton in its sample. The chain carries TRBV19 and TRBJ2-1; D is perhaps TRBD1 or TRBD2 (6 bases each). The CDR3 extends over 15 amino acids. Deletions cut 4 bases from V and 2 bases from J, with 12 bases between. In germline, CDR1 is LNHDA, CDR2 SQIVND (reference sequence). Here the CDR3 DNA reads TGTGCCAGTAGTAGAGGGGGACTTACCTACAATGAGCAGTTCTTC. Encoded protein: CASSRGGLTYNEQFF.

The gene calls are TRBV12-3 or TRBV12-4 and TRBJ2-7; D unclear. The ends were cut back, 2 bases at V and 1 base at J, with 6 bases in the middle. The CDR3 spans 13 residues. In DNA form, the CDR3 reads TGTGCCAGCAGTTTAAAGTCGTCCTACGAGCAGTACTTC. As protein: CASSLKSSYEQYF.

V and J are TRBV2 and TRBJ1-1; D is unresolved. The germline gives CDR1 SNHLY, CDR2 FYNNEI. Trimming took 6 bases from V and 1 from J, leaving 9 bases between them. CDR3 length equals 13 residues. The CDR3 DNA is TGTGCCAGCAGGGGCCAGAGGAACACTGAAGCTTTCTTT. Its translation is CASRGQRNTEAFF.

V and J are TRBV7-6 and TRBJ2-2; D unresolved. Germline V gene data show CDR1 as SGHVS and CDR2 as FNYEAQ. V lost 1 base and J 4 bases, leaving 10 bases between the germline ends. The CDR3 contains 15 residues. The CDR3 loop reads CASSLEALGTGELFF. The CDR3 DNA reads as TGTGCCAGCAGCTTAGAGGCCCTGGGCACCGGGGAGCTGTTTTTT.

V is TRBV6-5 and J is TRBJ1-5; D gene ambiguous. Trimming cost V 6 bases and J 3 bases, with 9 bases left between them. The CDR3 consists of 13 residues. Looked up from germline, CDR1 is MNHEY and CDR2 is SVGAGI. The CDR3 nucleotides are TGTGCCAGCAGCCGTAGGGCCAATCAGCCCCAGCATTTT. Residues: CASSRRANQPQHF.